This T cell receptor (beta chain) was sequenced for a study of blood T cell repertoires in COVID-19. The overall study: Acute and convalescent COVID-19 samples came from the United States, Italy and Spain. T cells, B-cell-depleted T cells, or PBMCs supplied cDNA or gDNA.

Measured with immunoSEQ multiplex PCR; TCRdb has only the in-frame clones, and not every one. The sample yields about 170,000 clones, about 88% seen once. Trimming cost V 3 bases and J 0 bases; bases outside gene matches: 2. The CDR3 sequence is 16 residues long. In germline, CDR1 is SGHRS, CDR2 YFSETQ. Specimen: peripheral blood. This clonotype originated in a woman of 80 years or more in a cohort sampled during active or convalescent COVID-19. The chain employs TRBV5-1 and TRBJ2-3; 12 bases fit TRBD2. CDR3 protein: CASSSGLAGSTDTQYF. In DNA form, the CDR3 reads TGCGCCAGCAGCTCTGGACTAGCGGGAAGCACAGATACGCAGTATTTT.